These 24 T cell receptor beta chains were sequenced from one sample in a study of OX40 agonist ivuxolimab in advanced cancers. Produced via immunoSEQ multiplex PCR; TCRdb's table is partial and in-frame only. The sample yields 60,000 or so clones, around 85% seen once. Source: CD4+ or CD8+ T cells sorted from blood, taken in a trial of the OX40 agonist ivuxolimab. These receptors originate from an adult with an advanced solid tumor such as melanoma, head and neck, liver or kidney cancer.

The genes are TRBV7-9 and TRBJ2-6; 7 positions match TRBD1. Germline loops: CDR1 SEHNR, CDR2 FQNEAQ (reference sequence). Unmatched junction bases numbered 9, after V lost 4 bases and J lost 3 bases. The CDR3 is 17 residues long. The CDR3 sequence is CASSSPGQRSGANVLTF. CDR3 bases: TGTGCCAGCAGCTCGCCGGGACAGAGGAGTGGGGCCAACGTCCTGACTTTC.

This clone has just one count. V usage is TRBV14 and J usage is TRBJ2-1; D is possibly TRBD2 (5 bases). The CDR3 sequence is 14 residues long. Per germline, CDR1 SGHDN and CDR2 FVKESK. Between the trimmed V and J ends, which lost 1 base and 3 bases, there was a span of 7 bases. CDR3 DNA sequence: TGTGCCAGCAGCCAAGGCGGGTTCTACAATGAGCAGTTCTTC. Its translation is CASSQGGFYNEQFF.

The chain carries TRBV5-1 and TRBJ2-3; D perhaps matches TRBD2 (5 bases). Germline V gives CDR1 SGHRS, CDR2 YFSETQ. V lost 2 bases to trimming and J lost 0 bases, with 7 bases between them. This CDR3 spans 14 amino acids. The CDR3: CASSLSGSTDTQYF. The CDR3 bases are TGCGCCAGCAGCTTAAGCGGCAGCACAGATACGCAGTATTTT.

This sequence joins TRBV6-5 and TRBJ1-4; D not certain. Germline V lookup: CDR1 MNHEY, CDR2 SVGAGI. Trimming cost V 7 bases and J 8 bases, with 8 bases left between them. This CDR3 is built from 11 residues. CDR3 coding DNA: TGTGCCAGCAACGAAGGAGAAAAACTGTTTTTT. This sequence encodes CASNEGEKLFF.

The chain links TRBV27 to TRBJ2-2, with 7 bases fitting TRBD1. Germline V CDR1 and CDR2: MNHEY, SMNVEV (reference sequence). The CDR3 consists of 15 residues. With V trimmed by 6 bases and J by 4 bases, 8 bases remained unmatched. CDR3 in amino acids: CASRQGNEGTGELFF. The DNA of the CDR3 is TGTGCCAGCAGACAGGGGAATGAAGGCACCGGGGAGCTGTTTTTT.

CDR3 coding DNA: TGTGCCAGCAGCCGATACCTAAGCTCCTACAATGAGCAGTTCTTC. Its protein is CASSRYLSSYNEQFF. V is TRBV7-9 and J is TRBJ2-1; no firm D call. CDR1 SEHNR and CDR2 FQNEAQ come from the germline V gene (reference sequence). The V end lost 5 bases, the J end lost 0 bases, and 11 bases lay between the germline ends. There are 15 residues in the CDR3.

The V and J genes are TRBV29-1 and TRBJ2-2; TRBD1 might be the D (6 bases). The CDR3 loop spans 12 amino acids. Trimming stripped 8 bases from V and 6 bases from J, with 13 bases between. Germline V CDR1 and CDR2: SQVTM, ANQGSEA. CDR3 nucleotides: TGCAGCACCCAACAGGGTCCCGGGGAGCTGTTTTTT. Amino acids: CSTQQGPGELFF.

This clone was seen a handful of times. CDR3 DNA: TGTGCCAGCAGTTCCCCCGGACAGGTTAGCACAGATACGCAGTATTTT. Residues: CASSSPGQVSTDTQYF. The rearrangement links TRBV6-5 to TRBJ2-3; TRBD1 matches at 7 bases. The CDR3 is made up of 16 amino acids. From germline, CDR1 is MNHEY and CDR2 SVGAGI. The ends lost 4 bases at V and 0 bases at J; junction bases unmatched: 7.

The rearrangement joins TRBV5-4 to TRBJ2-7; TRBD1 or TRBD2 may be the D gene (5 bases each). Germline-derived CDR1 and CDR2 are SGHNT and YYREEE (reference sequence). V lost 4 bases and J 3 bases, leaving 17 bases between the germline ends. This CDR3 spans 15 amino acids. The CDR3 is CASSPTGTHVYEQYF. CDR3 coding DNA: TGTGCCAGCAGCCCAACCGGGACGCACGTCTACGAGCAGTACTTC.

The chain is built from TRBV25-1 and TRBJ1-1; D possibly corresponds to TRBD1 (5 bases). The V gene's germline CDR1 is MGHDK and CDR2 SYGVNS. Trimming took 4 bases from V and 4 from J, leaving 10 bases between them. The CDR3 has 13 amino acids. This CDR3 reads CASSGRGGTEAFF. The DNA for the CDR3 is TGTGCCAGCAGTGGGAGGGGTGGCACTGAAGCTTTCTTT.

This chain connects TRBV7-2 to TRBJ2-3; D perhaps matches TRBD2 (6 bases). The CDR3 sequence is 15 residues long. Per the germline V gene, CDR1 is SGHTA and CDR2 is FQGNSA. V lost 1 base to trimming and J lost 6 bases, with 14 bases between them. This chain's CDR3 is CASSLDGGTWDTQYF. For the CDR3, the DNA is TGTGCCAGCAGCTTAGACGGCGGGACCTGGGATACGCAGTATTTT.

The rearrangement links TRBV9 to TRBJ2-3, with 11 bases identical to TRBD2. The ends lost 3 bases at V and 2 bases at J; junction bases unmatched: 5. There are 16 residues in the CDR3. CDR1 SGDLS and CDR2 YYNGEE come from the germline V gene. The CDR3 loop is CASSGELAGVTDTQYF. The CDR3 bases are TGTGCCAGCAGCGGAGAACTAGCGGGGGTCACAGATACGCAGTATTTT.

The chain couples TRBV14 to TRBJ2-3; D is ambiguous. The CDR3 runs 12 residues. CDR1 is SGHDN, CDR2 FVKESK, per germline. The V and J ends lost 6 bases and 7 bases respectively, with 11 bases between them. The CDR3 sequence: CASRLLSYTQYF. CDR3 in DNA: TGTGCCAGCAGGCTACTATCCTATACGCAGTATTTT.

The chain uses TRBV5-1 and TRBJ2-1, with 7 bases matching TRBD2. Germline-derived CDR1 and CDR2 are SGHRS and YFSETQ. V was pared by 4 bases and J by 5 bases, with 9 bases of the junction left unmatched. The CDR3 contains 15 residues. Written as DNA, the CDR3 is TGCGCCAGCAGCGGGGGGGATTACAGTGACAATGAGCAGTTCTTC. Translation gives CASSGGDYSDNEQFF.

Only one count was recorded for this clone. The rearrangement uses TRBV7-2 and TRBJ2-2; D is uncertain. Germline loops: CDR1 SGHTA, CDR2 FQGNSA. The V end lost 2 bases, the J end lost 4 bases, and 8 bases lay between the germline ends. The CDR3 runs 14 residues. The CDR3 DNA is TGTGCCAGCAGCTTACTGGAAGGCACCGGGGAGCTGTTTTTT. Residues: CASSLLEGTGELFF.

This chain connects TRBV27 to TRBJ1-2; 10 bases are a match to TRBD1. The junction had 9 bases not matched to a gene; V was cut back by 6 bases and J by 5 bases. The CDR3 contains 15 residues. Per germline, CDR1 MNHEY and CDR2 SMNVEV (reference sequence). CDR3 nucleotide sequence: TGTGCCAGCAGGCGGCCCGGGACAGGGGAGTATGGCTACACCTTC. Amino acids: CASRRPGTGEYGYTF.

This clone was counted a single time. V usage is TRBV2 and J usage is TRBJ2-6; no clear D gene. V lost 2 bases and J lost 1, with 6 bases in between. The CDR3 length is 15 residues. CDR1 and CDR2 (germline): SNHLY, FYNNEI. The CDR3 protein is CASSESGSGANVLTF. CDR3 sequence (DNA): TGTGCCAGCAGTGAATCCGGTTCTGGGGCCAACGTCCTGACTTTC.

The V gene is TRBV4-1, the J gene TRBJ2-4; 12 bases fit TRBD2. Germline V lookup: CDR1 MGHRA, CDR2 YSYEKL. V lost 2 bases to trimming and J lost 0 bases; unmatched junction nucleotides: 11. The CDR3 contains 20 residues. CDR3 DNA: TGCGCCAGCAGCCAAACCGGGACTAGCGGGTTGACTTTAGCCAAAAACATTCAGTACTTC. Protein product: CASSQTGTSGLTLAKNIQYF.

This clone was counted once. This chain uses TRBV5-1 with TRBJ2-7; D possibly corresponds to TRBD1 (5 bases). CDR1 SGHRS and CDR2 YFSETQ come from the germline V gene. CDR3 length: 16 amino acids. Trimming took 2 bases from V and 4 from J, leaving 19 bases between them. This chain's CDR3 is CASSLKSQGKGYEQYF. The CDR3 region has the DNA TGCGCCAGCAGCTTAAAATCTCAGGGTAAGGGGTACGAGCAGTACTTC.

The chain recombines TRBV30 with TRBJ1-5, with D perhaps matching TRBD1 (5 bases). This CDR3 spans 14 amino acids. The V gene's germline CDR1 is GTSNPN and CDR2 SVGIG (reference sequence). V lost 1 base and J lost 0, with 7 bases in between. The CDR3 sequence: CAWSGQISNQPQHF. CDR3 sequence (DNA): TGTGCCTGGAGTGGACAGATTAGCAATCAGCCCCAGCATTTT.

The chain joins TRBV6-9 to TRBJ2-7, with 8 bases lining up with TRBD2. Germline values: CDR1 MNHGY, CDR2 SVAAGI. J lost 0 bases, V lost 10 bases, and 11 bases had no gene match. This CDR3 spans 15 amino acids. The CDR3 DNA reads as TGTGCCACCCTAGAGCGGGGGAAGAGCTCCTACGAGCAGTACTTC. Protein product: CATLERGKSSYEQYF.

J is TRBJ2-7 and V is TRBV5-1; D is possibly TRBD1 (5 bases). The CDR3 sequence is 11 residues long. V lost 4 bases to trimming and J lost 3 bases, with 5 bases between them. From germline, CDR1 is SGHRS and CDR2 YFSETQ. The CDR3 nucleotides read TGCGCCAGCAGCCAGGGCTACGAGCAGTACTTC. This sequence encodes CASSQGYEQYF.

This chain joins TRBV2 and TRBJ1-3; 9 bases fit TRBD1. Germline V gene data show CDR1 as SNHLY and CDR2 as FYNNEI. The trim removed 6 bases at V and 0 bases at J, leaving 12 bases unmatched. The CDR3 consists of 18 residues. The DNA for the CDR3 is TGTGCCAGCAGCGACCGGGACAGGGAGGGCAGCTCTGGAAACACCATATATTTT. Protein: CASSDRDREGSSGNTIYF. The complete variable domain, with remaining parts taken from reference TRBV2 and TRBJ1-3, reads EPEVTQTPSHQVTQMGQEVILRCVPISNHLYFYWYRQILGQKVEFLVSFYNNEISEKSEIFDDQFSVERPDGSNFTLKIRSTKLEDSAMYFCASSDRDREGSSGNTIYFGEGSWLTVV.

About this clone itself: At the DNA level, this CDR3 is encoded by other sequences in the same sample as well. V gene TRBV18 combines with J gene TRBJ1-5; 7 bases agree with TRBD1. The CDR3 has 14 amino acids. With V trimmed by 2 bases and J by 4 bases, 2 bases remained unmatched. From germline, CDR1 is KGHSH and CDR2 LQKENI. CDR3 coding DNA: TGTGCCAGCTCACCAGGGACAGATAATCAGCCCCAGCATTTT. It translates to CASSPGTDNQPQHF. Filled out from reference TRBV18 and TRBJ1-5, the complete variable domain reads NAGVMQNPRHLVRRRGQEARLRCSPMKGHSHVYWYRQLPEEGLKFMVYLQKENIIDESGMPKERFSAEFPKEGPSILRIQQVVRGDSAAYFCASSPGTDNQPQHFGDGTRLSIL.